The 19 T cell receptor beta chains presented below share a single source sample, sequenced in a study of blood T cell repertoires in COVID-19. TCRdb keeps only in-frame clones here, not all; method: immunoSEQ multiplex PCR. This table holds around 280,000 clones, around 89% found once. The material sequenced was PBMCs or T cells enriched from blood (not recorded which). The receptors were gathered from a young woman with acute COVID-19.

The chain employs TRBV28 and TRBJ1-1; 9 bases are a match to TRBD1. CDR3 length: 13 residues. With V trimmed by 10 bases and J by 4 bases, 7 bases remained unmatched. Germline V gene lookup returns CDR1 MDHEN and CDR2 SYDVKM. The CDR3 sequence: CAILQGAGTEAFF. The CDR3 coding sequence is TGTGCCATCTTACAGGGGGCCGGCACTGAAGCTTTCTTT.

The chain employs TRBV4-1 and TRBJ2-1, with 7 bases identical to TRBD2. Germline V CDR1 and CDR2: MGHRA, YSYEKL. This CDR3 is 16 amino acids long. The junction had 12 bases not matched to a gene; V was cut back by 4 bases and J by 6 bases. DNA for the CDR3: TGCGCCAGCAGCCGGCTAGGACTAGGACTAACCAATGAGCAGTTCTTC. The encoded protein is CASSRLGLGLTNEQFF.

This chain's CDR3 is CASSPRQGQRGDTQYF. The CDR3 DNA follows: TGCGCCAGCAGCCCGCGACAGGGTCAGAGGGGAGATACGCAGTATTTT. V usage is TRBV5-1 and J usage is TRBJ2-3, with 7 bases identical to TRBD1. Germline V gene data show CDR1 as SGHRS and CDR2 as YFSETQ. CDR3 length: 16 residues. After removal of 4 bases from V and 5 bases from J, the junction contained 13 bases not matched to a gene.

The chain couples TRBV7-8 to TRBJ2-3; D perhaps matches TRBD2 (6 bases). The V and J ends lost 1 base and 4 bases respectively, with 21 bases between them. Germline V gene data show CDR1 as SGHVS and CDR2 as FQNEAQ. The CDR3 runs to 18 residues. CDR3 sequence: CASSLVTLWRGSSDTQYF. The CDR3 region has the DNA TGTGCCAGCAGCTTAGTAACCCTGTGGCGGGGTTCTTCAGATACGCAGTATTTT.

This rearrangement joins TRBV7-2 to TRBJ1-2; TRBD1 agrees at 8 bases. Germline CDR1 is SGHTA and CDR2 is FQGNSA. CDR3 length: 17 residues. With V trimmed by 3 bases and J by 6 bases, 15 bases remained unmatched. The CDR3 DNA follows: TGTGCCAGCAGCTTGAGGACAGGGACACTGTCGGGGGATGGCTACACCTTC. Translating gives CASSLRTGTLSGDGYTF.

The rearrangement joins TRBV24-1 to TRBJ2-3, with 10 bases aligning to TRBD2. Unmatched junction bases numbered 4, after V lost 3 bases and J lost 2 bases. The CDR3 runs to 16 residues. CDR1 and CDR2 (germline): KGHDR, SFDVKD. CDR3 in DNA: TGTGCCACCAGTGATGCCGGGACTAGCGACACAGATACGCAGTATTTT. It translates to CATSDAGTSDTDTQYF.

The chain links TRBV27 to TRBJ2-7; D may be TRBD2 (6 bases). Trimming stripped 2 bases from V and 2 bases from J, with 10 bases between. This CDR3 is built from 14 residues. Germline loops: CDR1 MNHEY, CDR2 SMNVEV (reference sequence). The CDR3 reads CASSLRLGTYEQYF. As DNA, the CDR3 is TGTGCCAGCAGTTTACGACTAGGTACCTACGAGCAGTACTTC.

This clone has just one count. DNA for the CDR3: TGTGCCAGCAGCCAGCCTCGGGGAGTTGCGACCCAGTACTTC. It yields the protein CASSQPRGVATQYF. V usage is TRBV3-1 (or the pseudogene TRBV3-2) and J usage is TRBJ2-5; maybe TRBD2 (5 bases). This CDR3 has 14 residues. Germline V gene data show CDR1 as LGHDT and CDR2 as YNNKEL (reference sequence). Trimming cost V 3 bases and J 7 bases, with 15 bases left between them.

The chain employs TRBV7-2 and TRBJ1-2, with no clear D. Germline V gene sequence: CDR1 SGHTA, CDR2 FQGNSA. Deletions cut 4 bases from V and 0 bases from J, with 12 bases between. The CDR3 consists of 15 residues. For the CDR3, the DNA is TGTGCCAGCAGCTCCCAACCCCTAGCTAACTATGGCTACACCTTC. As protein: CASSSQPLANYGYTF.

V and J are TRBV19 and TRBJ2-3, with 11 bases identical to TRBD1. The CDR3 totals 19 residues. J was trimmed by 5 bases and V by 3 bases; bases with no gene match: 16. The germline gives CDR1 LNHDA, CDR2 SQIVND (reference sequence). Written as DNA, the CDR3 is TGTGCCAGTAGTATTGATCAGGCCGGGACAGGGGGTTTTGGAGATACGCAGTATTTT. It yields the protein CASSIDQAGTGGFGDTQYF.

The chain uses TRBV6-4 and TRBJ2-1; 7 bases match TRBD2. V trimming: 6 bases; J trimming: 2 bases; junction bases outside the gene matches: 19. Germline CDR1 is MRHNA and CDR2 is SNTAGT. The CDR3 contains 19 residues. CDR3: CASSSSLAALMVPYNEQFF. In nucleotides, the CDR3 is TGTGCCAGCAGCAGTTCCCTAGCGGCCCTAATGGTCCCCTACAATGAGCAGTTCTTC.

In its sample, this clone was seen once. This chain connects TRBV9 to TRBJ2-3, with 10 bases fitting TRBD2. V lost 1 base, J lost 1 base, and 3 bases stayed unmatched. The CDR3 consists of 16 residues. The germline V gene encodes CDR1 SGDLS and CDR2 YYNGEE. The CDR3 nucleotides are TGTGCCAGCAGCGTATCCGGGACTAGCGGCACAGATACGCAGTATTTT. This sequence encodes CASSVSGTSGTDTQYF.

Points on this clone: Sequence at one end of the junction differs from germline and may be a read error. The chain uses TRBV19 and TRBJ2-1; D ambiguous. CDR3 length: 15 residues. Per germline, CDR1 LNHDA and CDR2 SQIVND (reference sequence). The CDR3 protein is CASSYRRNSHNEQFF. The CDR3 DNA reads as TGTGCCAGTAGTTATAGGAGAAACTCCCACAATGAGCAGTTCTTC.

The chain recombines TRBV19 with TRBJ1-5, with 8 bases matching TRBD1. This CDR3 region has 15 residues. Germline-derived CDR1 and CDR2 are LNHDA and SQIVND (reference sequence). Trimming at V came to 6 bases and at J to 1 base, leaving 5 bases not matched to a gene. The CDR3 DNA reads as TGTGCCAGTAGGGGGGGGGACAGGAGCAATCAGCCCCAGCATTTT. It specifies CASRGGDRSNQPQHF.

V is TRBV6-4 and J is TRBJ1-4; TRBD1 is a possible D gene (6 bases). The germline gives CDR1 MRHNA, CDR2 SNTAGT. Between the trimmed V and J ends, which lost 3 bases and 6 bases, there was a span of 8 bases. The CDR3 is made up of 13 amino acids. The CDR3 DNA follows: TGTGCCAGCAGTGAAAACAGGGATGAAAAACTGTTTTTT. This sequence encodes CASSENRDEKLFF.

This sequence joins TRBV27 and TRBJ1-6; no firm D call. V lost 1 base and J 4 bases, leaving 8 bases between the germline ends. CDR1 and CDR2 from the germline V gene are MNHEY and SMNVEV (reference sequence). The CDR3 is 15 amino acids. In DNA, the CDR3 is TGTGCCAGCAGTTTATTTCCAGAATATAATTCACCCCTCCACTTT. Translation gives CASSLFPEYNSPLHF.

The sample holds one count of this clone. V gene TRBV19 combines with J gene TRBJ2-7; D possibly corresponds to TRBD1 (5 bases). This CDR3 region has 13 residues. The germline V gene encodes CDR1 LNHDA and CDR2 SQIVND (reference sequence). V was trimmed by 1 base and J by 3 bases, leaving 7 bases between them. The CDR3 nucleotides read TGTGCCAGTAGTATAGGCAGGGACTACGAGCAGTACTTC. As protein: CASSIGRDYEQYF.

This chain uses TRBV5-4 with TRBJ1-2; 9 bases align to TRBD1. Germline V gene sequence: CDR1 SGHNT, CDR2 YYREEE (reference sequence). After removal of 4 bases from V and 2 bases from J, the junction contained 6 bases not matched to a gene. This CDR3 region has 15 residues. For the CDR3, the DNA is TGTGCCAGCAGCATAGGGGACAGGGAAAACTATGGCTACACCTTC. Protein product: CASSIGDRENYGYTF.

The V and J genes are TRBV18 and TRBJ1-2, with D unresolved. Germline V gene sequence: CDR1 KGHSH, CDR2 LQKENI. This CDR3 comprises 13 residues. V shed 2 bases and J shed 4 bases, with 8 bases lying between them. CDR3 in DNA: TGTGCCAGCTCACCAGGTGCCAGCTATGGCTACACCTTC. Amino acid sequence: CASSPGASYGYTF.